This entry is about one T cell receptor beta chain. Its antigen remains unidentified. This sample stems from a study of CXCR3-negative and CXCR3-positive naive CD8 T cells. Overall study findings and caveats: For CXCR3-positive naive cells, TRB CDR3s were more hydrophobic than those of CXCR3-negative naive cells. Memory CD8+ cells showed much lower diversity, while both naive subsets displayed comparably high diversity. Memory, not naive, CXCR3-negative and CXCR3-positive cells differed in TRBV-TRBJ usage.

With more than 250,000 cells each, the CD8+ T cell subsets were individually sorted in triplicate. The CDR3 is 19 residues long. The germline V gene encodes CDR1 SGHTA and CDR2 FQGNSA. Preparation of TRB cDNA libraries relied on 5' RACE carrying UMI labels. TCRdb reprocessed the 5' RACE reads, keeping one entry per CDR3 protein, no DNA. The sample holds approximately 59,000 distinct CDR3 sequences. Sequencing was carried out using naive CXCR3+ CD8+ T cells from blood. Subset noted: CD45RO-CCR7+CD27+CD95- naive CD8+ T cells expressing CXCR3 (TNR3+). The rearrangement links TRBV7-2 to TRBJ2-2. This sequence originates from a human donor in good health. Some clones in this sample may be carry-over from other donors' samples. The CDR3 region is CASSSTLRTPRYWTGELFF.